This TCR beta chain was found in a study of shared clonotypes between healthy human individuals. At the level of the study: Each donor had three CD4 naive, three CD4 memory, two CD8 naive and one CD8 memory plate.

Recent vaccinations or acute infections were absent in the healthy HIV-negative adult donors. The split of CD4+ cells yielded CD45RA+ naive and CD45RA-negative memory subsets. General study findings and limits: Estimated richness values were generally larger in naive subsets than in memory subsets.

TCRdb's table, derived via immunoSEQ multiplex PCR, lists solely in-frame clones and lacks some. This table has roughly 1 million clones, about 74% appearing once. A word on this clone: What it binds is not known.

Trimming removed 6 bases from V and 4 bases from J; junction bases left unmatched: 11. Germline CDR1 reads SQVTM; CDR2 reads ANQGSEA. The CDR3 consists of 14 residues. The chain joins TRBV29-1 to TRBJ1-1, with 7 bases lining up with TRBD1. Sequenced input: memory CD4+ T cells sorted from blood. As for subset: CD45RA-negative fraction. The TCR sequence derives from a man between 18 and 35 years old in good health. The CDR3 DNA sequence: TGCAGCGTGACCGTAGGGGGCAAGGGCACTGAAGCTTTCTTT. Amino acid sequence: CSVTVGGKGTEAFF. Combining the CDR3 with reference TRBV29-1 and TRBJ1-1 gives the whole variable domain SAVISQKPSRDICQRGTSLTIQCQVDSQVTMMFWYRQQPGQSLTLIATANQGSEATYESGFVIDKFPISRPNLTFSTLTVSNMSPEDSSIYLCSVTVGGKGTEAFFGQGTRLTVV.